This T cell receptor (beta chain) is from a study of graft-versus-host responses after intestinal transplantation. Study at large: All recipients were given anti-thymocyte globulin induction, and tacrolimus and steroids were then administered for three to four years. Overall study results and limits: GvH clones turned up in recipient marrow; some had shown up first in ileum or blood. Peak circulating GvH clone levels tracked with early post-transplant HvG declines. Graft-versus-host to host-versus-graft clonal ratios in allografts were high in patients with graft-donor T cell macrochimerism.

Only in-frame clones appear in the TCRdb table, and some are missing; sequencing was by immunoSEQ multiplex PCR. This sample has about 78,000 clones, with 90% found just once. Worth noting for this clone: Its cognate antigen is unknown.

Trimming took 2 bases from V and 5 from J, leaving 6 bases between them. This CDR3 contains 13 residues. Germline lookup yields CDR1 SNHLY and CDR2 FYNNEI. The receptor comes from a human donor who was the organ donor for an intestinal transplant. The V call is TRBV2, the J call TRBJ2-2; no reliable D call. The sequenced sample was unstimulated CD8+ T cells sorted from spleen or lymph node cells, obtained before transplant. The CDR3 nucleotides are TGTGCCAGCAGTGAATTAGTAACCGGGGAGCTGTTTTTT. It is translated as CASSELVTGELFF. The full variable domain, rest sourced from reference TRBV2 and TRBJ2-2, is EPEVTQTPSHQVTQMGQEVILRCVPISNHLYFYWYRQILGQKVEFLVSFYNNEISEKSEIFDDQFSVERPDGSNFTLKIRSTKLEDSAMYFCASSELVTGELFFGEGSRLTVL.